The T cell receptor beta chain described here comes from a study of cytomegalovirus exposure and HLA in healthy donors. The PCR was carried out with 60 Vbeta primers and 13 Jbeta primers. TCRdb's copy holds only in-frame clones and misses some; the assay was immunoSEQ multiplex PCR. The data contain fewer than 200,000 clones, roughly 90% of them singletons. Points from the study as a whole: The CMV antigen specificity of three CMV-associated chains was confirmed through in vitro analysis. HLA-A and HLA-B allele assignments for most subjects were reportedly predicted accurately using TCR beta sequences.

Concerning this clone itself: The antigen is not known.

Source material: PBMCs. The clonotype originates from a boy aged 2-9 years in good health and CMV-seronegative.

The CDR3 loop is CASSLALSLVADTQYF. CDR3 nucleotides: TGTGCCAGCAGCTTAGCTCTTAGCCTAGTTGCGGATACGCAGTATTTT. The rearrangement uses TRBV11-2 and TRBJ2-3, with D uncertain. Germline CDR1 is SGHAT and CDR2 is FQNNGV. V was trimmed by 1 base and J by 6 bases, leaving 17 bases between them. This CDR3 spans 16 amino acids.